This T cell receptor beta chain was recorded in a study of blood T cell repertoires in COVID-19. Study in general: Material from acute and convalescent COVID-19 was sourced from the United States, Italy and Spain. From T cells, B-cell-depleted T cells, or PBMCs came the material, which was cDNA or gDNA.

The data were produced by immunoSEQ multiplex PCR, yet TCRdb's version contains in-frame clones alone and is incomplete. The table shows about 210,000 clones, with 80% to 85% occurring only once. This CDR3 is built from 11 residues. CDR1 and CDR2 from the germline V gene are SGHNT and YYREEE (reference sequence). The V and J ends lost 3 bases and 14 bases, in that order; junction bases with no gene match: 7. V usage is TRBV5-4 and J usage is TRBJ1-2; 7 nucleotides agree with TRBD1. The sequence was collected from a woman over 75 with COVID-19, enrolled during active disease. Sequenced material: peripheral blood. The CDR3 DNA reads TGTGCCAGCAGCTCGGACAGGCAGGAGACCTTC. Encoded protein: CASSSDRQETF.